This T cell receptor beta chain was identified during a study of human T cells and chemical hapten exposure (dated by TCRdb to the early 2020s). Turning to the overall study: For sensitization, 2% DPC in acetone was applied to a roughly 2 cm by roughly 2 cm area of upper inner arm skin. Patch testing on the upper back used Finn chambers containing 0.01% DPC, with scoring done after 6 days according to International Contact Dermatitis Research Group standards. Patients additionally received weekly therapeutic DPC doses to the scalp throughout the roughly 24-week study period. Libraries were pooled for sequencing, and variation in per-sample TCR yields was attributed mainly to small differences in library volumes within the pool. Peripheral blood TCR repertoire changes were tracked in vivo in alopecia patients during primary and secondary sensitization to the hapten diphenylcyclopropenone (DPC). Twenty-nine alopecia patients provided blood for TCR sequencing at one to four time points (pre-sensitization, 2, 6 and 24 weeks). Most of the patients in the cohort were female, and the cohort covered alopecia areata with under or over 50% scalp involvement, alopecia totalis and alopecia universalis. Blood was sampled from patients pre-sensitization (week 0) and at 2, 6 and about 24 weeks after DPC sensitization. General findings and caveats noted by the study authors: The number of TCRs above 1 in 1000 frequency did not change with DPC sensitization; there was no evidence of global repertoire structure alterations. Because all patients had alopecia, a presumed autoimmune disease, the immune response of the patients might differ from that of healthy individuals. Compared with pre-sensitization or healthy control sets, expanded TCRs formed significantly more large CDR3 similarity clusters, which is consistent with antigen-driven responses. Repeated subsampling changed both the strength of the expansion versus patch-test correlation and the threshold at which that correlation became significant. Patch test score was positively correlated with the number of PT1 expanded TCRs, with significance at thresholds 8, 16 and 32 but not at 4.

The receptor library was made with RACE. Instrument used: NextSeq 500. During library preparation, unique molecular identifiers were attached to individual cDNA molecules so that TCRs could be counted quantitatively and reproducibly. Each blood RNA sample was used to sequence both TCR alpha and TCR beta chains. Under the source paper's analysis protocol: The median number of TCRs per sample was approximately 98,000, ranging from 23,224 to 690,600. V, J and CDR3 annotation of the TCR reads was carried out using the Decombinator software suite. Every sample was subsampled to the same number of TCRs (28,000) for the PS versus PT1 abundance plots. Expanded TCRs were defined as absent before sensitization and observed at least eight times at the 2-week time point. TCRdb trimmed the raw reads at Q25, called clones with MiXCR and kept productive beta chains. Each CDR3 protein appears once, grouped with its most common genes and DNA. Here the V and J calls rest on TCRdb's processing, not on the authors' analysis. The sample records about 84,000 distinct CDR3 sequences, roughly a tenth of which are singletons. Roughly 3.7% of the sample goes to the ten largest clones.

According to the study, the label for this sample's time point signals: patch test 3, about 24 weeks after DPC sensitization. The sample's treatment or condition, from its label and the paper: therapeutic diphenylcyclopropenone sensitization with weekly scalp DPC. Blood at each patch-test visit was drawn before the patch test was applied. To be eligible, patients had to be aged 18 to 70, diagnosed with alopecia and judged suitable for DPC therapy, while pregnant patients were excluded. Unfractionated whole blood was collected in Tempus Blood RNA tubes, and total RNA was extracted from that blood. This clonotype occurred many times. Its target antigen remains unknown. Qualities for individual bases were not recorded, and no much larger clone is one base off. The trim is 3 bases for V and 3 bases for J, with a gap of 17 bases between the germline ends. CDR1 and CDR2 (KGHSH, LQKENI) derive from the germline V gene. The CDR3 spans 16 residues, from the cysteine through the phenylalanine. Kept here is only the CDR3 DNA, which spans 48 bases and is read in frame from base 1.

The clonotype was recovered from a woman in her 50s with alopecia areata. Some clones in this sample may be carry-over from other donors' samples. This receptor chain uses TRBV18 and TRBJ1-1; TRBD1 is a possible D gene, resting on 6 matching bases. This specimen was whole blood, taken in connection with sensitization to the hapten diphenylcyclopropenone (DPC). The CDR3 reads CASSPENRARDTEAFF. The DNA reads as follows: TGTGCCAGCTCACCTGAAAACAGGGCGAGGGACACTGAAGCTTTCTTT.